This TCR beta chain was captured by sequencing in a study of T cell responses to AZD1222 COVID-19 vaccine. General study findings and limits: Seropositive at baseline were only a handful of AZD1222 recipients.

A note on this clone: Its antigen is currently unknown.

TCRdb's table, derived via immunoSEQ multiplex PCR, lists solely in-frame clones and lacks some. The sample carries 75,000 or so clones, less than 95% recorded once. The length of the CDR3 is 13 residues. V gave up 3 bases and J gave up 2 bases, with 8 bases separating them. Germline V gives CDR1 SQVTM, CDR2 ANQGSEA. The TCR originated in an adult who received the AZD1222 COVID-19 vaccine. The rearrangement joins TRBV29-1 to TRBJ1-3; D unresolved. The sample was peripheral blood, taken 28 days after the second AZD1222 dose. The CDR3 spells CSVEVNTGNTIYF. The CDR3 DNA reads TGCAGCGTTGAGGTTAATACTGGAAACACCATATATTTT.